This passage covers 17 T cell receptor beta chains from one sample sequenced in a study of cytomegalovirus exposure and HLA in healthy donors. Primers included in the PCR were 60 Vbeta and 13 Jbeta primers. This table comes from immunoSEQ multiplex PCR, and its TCRdb copy is limited to in-frame clones, with some not included. Here the sample spans about 180,000 clones, 79% being singletons. The material sequenced was PBMCs. All receptors derive from a woman between 40 and 55 years old in good health and CMV-seronegative.

The rearrangement joins TRBV4-3 to TRBJ2-3, with a tentative D call TRBD2 (6 bases). The CDR3 is 17 amino acids. From germline, CDR1 is LGHNA and CDR2 YSLEER. V was cut by 2 bases and J by 4 bases, with 19 bases left in between. In nucleotides, the CDR3 is TGCGCCAGCAGCCAACTATTCGGGAGAGAGCTTCCAGATACGCAGTATTTT. Amino acids: CASSQLFGRELPDTQYF.

The chain joins TRBV14 to TRBJ1-5, with 10 positions matching TRBD1. The length of the CDR3 is 17 residues. With V trimmed by 2 bases and J by 1 base, 5 bases remained unmatched. Per the germline V gene, CDR1 is SGHDN and CDR2 is FVKESK. In DNA, the CDR3 is TGTGCCAGCAGCCAAACCGGGACAGGGGCCAGCAATCAGCCCCAGCATTTT. This gives the protein CASSQTGTGASNQPQHF. Complete variable domain (other parts from reference TRBV14 and TRBJ1-5): EAGVTQFPSHSVIEKGQTVTLRCDPISGHDNLYWYRRVMGKEIKFLLHFVKESKQDESGMPNNRFLAERTGGTYSTLKVQPAELEDSGVYFCASSQTGTGASNQPQHFGDGTRLSIL.

V gene TRBV6-6 combines with J gene TRBJ1-1; 12 bases map to TRBD1. V shed 6 bases and J 11 bases; nucleotides not matched to a gene: 7. From germline, CDR1 is MNHNY and CDR2 SVGAGI (reference sequence). CDR3 length equals 13 residues. This CDR3 is CASRDGTGGEAFF. The CDR3 coding sequence is TGTGCCAGCAGGGATGGGACAGGGGGCGAGGCTTTCTTT.

The chain combines TRBV28 with TRBJ1-1, with D perhaps TRBD1 (5 bases). The CDR3 is 14 amino acids. CDR1 and CDR2 (germline): MDHEN, SYDVKM. The V gene lost 2 bases and the J gene lost 9 bases, with 16 bases spanning the gap. The CDR3 DNA reads as TGTGCCAGCAGTTTAATAAGGGGTCCCACCAAAGCTTTCTTT. Amino acid sequence: CASSLIRGPTKAFF.

This clone came up a few times. V and J are TRBV13 and TRBJ2-1; 9 nucleotides line up with TRBD2. The trim removed 4 bases at V and 0 bases at J, leaving 7 bases unmatched. The CDR3 has 17 residues. The germline V gene encodes CDR1 PRHDT and CDR2 FYEKMQ (reference sequence). CDR3 bases: TGTGCCAGCAGCTCCGAAGTTAGCGGGAGCTCCTACAATGAGCAGTTCTTC. Protein product: CASSSEVSGSSYNEQFF.

This rearrangement joins TRBV29-1 to TRBJ2-3, with TRBD2 as a possible D gene (6 bases). The CDR3 length is 14 residues. With 4 bases removed from V and 2 bases from J, the gap between germline ends came to 13 bases. In germline, CDR1 is SQVTM, CDR2 ANQGSEA. This CDR3 is CSVGGRGITDTQYF. Written as DNA, the CDR3 is TGCAGCGTTGGCGGGCGCGGGATCACAGATACGCAGTATTTT.

The chain joins TRBV10-3 to TRBJ1-2, with D possibly TRBD1 on 6 matching bases. V lost 2 bases to trimming and J lost 4 bases, with 11 bases between them. CDR3 length: 14 residues. Germline V gives CDR1 ENHRY, CDR2 SYGVKD. CDR3 amino acids: CAISEDGQTYGYTF. The CDR3 DNA follows: TGTGCCATCAGTGAGGATGGACAGACCTATGGCTACACCTTC.

This sequence joins TRBV30 and TRBJ2-7, with TRBD1 matching over 11 bases. V shed 3 bases and J 0 bases; nucleotides not matched to a gene: 1. Germline V gene sequence: CDR1 GTSNPN, CDR2 SVGIG (reference sequence). This CDR3 region has 14 residues. In DNA form, the CDR3 reads TGTGCCTGGAGCGGACAGGGGGCCTCCTACGAGCAGTACTTC. The encoded protein is CAWSGQGASYEQYF.

Written as DNA, the CDR3 is TGTGCCAGCAGCGCGTGGACTAGCGGGAGCCCCGAGCAGTACTTC. Encoded protein: CASSAWTSGSPEQYF. The genes are TRBV7-2 and TRBJ2-7; 13 bases fit TRBD2. The CDR3 spans 15 residues. Germline V gives CDR1 SGHTA, CDR2 FQGNSA. The V and J ends lost 5 bases and 6 bases, in that order; junction bases with no gene match: 7. Drawing the rest from reference TRBV7-2 and TRBJ2-7, the complete variable domain is GAGVSQSPSNKVTEKGKDVELRCDPISGHTALYWYRQSLGQGLEFLIYFQGNSAPDKSGLPSDRFSAERTGGSVSTLTIQRTQQEDSAVYLCASSAWTSGSPEQYFGPGTRLTVT.

Concerning this clone itself: One end of the junction varies from germline; a read error may be responsible. The V and J genes are TRBV7-9 and TRBJ1-1, with 8 bases that match TRBD1. The CDR3 extends over 14 amino acids. Germline CDR1 SEHNR, CDR2 FQNEAQ (reference sequence). The CDR3 loop reads CSSSLDRVNTEAFF. The CDR3 region has the DNA TGTTCCAGCAGCTTGGACAGGGTGAACACTGAAGCTTTCTTT.

The chain links TRBV2 to TRBJ2-1; D is unresolved. The CDR3 totals 14 residues. V was cut by 6 bases and J by 6 bases, with 15 bases left in between. CDR1 is SNHLY and CDR2 is FYNNEI in the germline V gene. The CDR3 region has the DNA TGTGCCAGCAGCACGAGGTCCCAGAGCAATGAGCAGTTCTTC. Its protein is CASSTRSQSNEQFF.

The chain carries TRBV19 and TRBJ2-1; TRBD2 agrees at 8 bases. Germline CDR1 is LNHDA and CDR2 is SQIVND (reference sequence). Germline trimming cut 3 bases from V and 10 bases from J; bases unmatched to any gene: 11. This CDR3 is 15 amino acids long. For the CDR3, the DNA is TGTGCCAGTAGTATCTCCGGGGGGGCCCATCGGGAGCAGTTCTTC. This encodes CASSISGGAHREQFF. Combining the CDR3 with reference TRBV19 and TRBJ2-1 gives the whole variable domain DGGITQSPKYLFRKEGQNVTLSCEQNLNHDAMYWYRQDPGQGLRLIYYSQIVNDFQKGDIAEGYSVSREKKESFPLTVTSAQKNPTAFYLCASSISGGAHREQFFGPGTRLTVL.

The rearrangement joins TRBV4-2 to TRBJ2-1; 8 bases line up with TRBD2. The CDR3 runs to 16 residues. CDR1 and CDR2 (germline): LGHNA, YNFKEQ. The J segment lost 0 bases and the V segment lost 3 bases, leaving 4 bases of the junction unmatched. CDR3 region: CASSHGGVSSYNEQFF. CDR3 in DNA: TGTGCCAGCAGCCACGGGGGGGTGAGCTCCTACAATGAGCAGTTCTTC.

The chain uses TRBV10-3 and TRBJ1-4; maybe TRBD1 (6 bases). This CDR3 region has 14 residues. Germline loops: CDR1 ENHRY, CDR2 SYGVKD. Between the trimmed V and J ends, which lost 11 bases and 5 bases, there was a span of 18 bases. CDR3 coding DNA: TGTGCCTCGAGAACAGGGCCGGAAAATGAAAAACTGTTTTTT. It specifies CASRTGPENEKLFF.

The chain joins TRBV5-4 to TRBJ2-1, with D perhaps matching TRBD2 (6 bases). This CDR3 is built from 13 residues. Looked up from germline, CDR1 is SGHNT and CDR2 is YYREEE (reference sequence). V gave up 0 bases and J gave up 9 bases, with 10 bases separating them. The chain's CDR3 is CASSLDPRGEQFF. CDR3 DNA: TGTGCCAGCAGCTTGGACCCGCGGGGTGAGCAGTTCTTC.

The V call is TRBV29-1, the J call TRBJ1-2; 12 positions match TRBD1. This CDR3 spans 15 amino acids. V lost 5 bases and J lost 4; bases outside the gene matches: 8. CDR1 is SQVTM, CDR2 ANQGSEA, per germline. The CDR3 protein is CSVLTGTGGSYGYTF. The CDR3 bases are TGCAGCGTTCTCACCGGGACAGGGGGCAGCTATGGCTACACCTTC.

This chain connects TRBV25-1 to TRBJ2-5, with 9 bases matching TRBD1. The CDR3 length is 16 residues. From germline, CDR1 is MGHDK and CDR2 SYGVNS. The V and J ends lost 4 bases and 2 bases, in that order; junction bases with no gene match: 8. The CDR3 loop is CASSGFLQGAQETQYF. The CDR3, as DNA: TGTGCCAGCAGTGGGTTTCTACAGGGGGCGCAAGAGACCCAGTACTTC.